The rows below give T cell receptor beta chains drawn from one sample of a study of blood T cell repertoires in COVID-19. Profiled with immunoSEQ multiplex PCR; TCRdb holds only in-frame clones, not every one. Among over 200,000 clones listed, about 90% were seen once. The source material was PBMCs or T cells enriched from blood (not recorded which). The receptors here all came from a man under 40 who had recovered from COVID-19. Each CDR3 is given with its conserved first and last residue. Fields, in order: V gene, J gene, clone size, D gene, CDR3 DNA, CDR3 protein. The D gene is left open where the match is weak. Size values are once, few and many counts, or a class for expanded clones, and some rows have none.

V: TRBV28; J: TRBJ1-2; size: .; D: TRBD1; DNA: TGTGCCAGCAGGACACAGGGGGGAGTAAACTATGGCTACACCTTC; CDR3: CASRTQGGVNYGYTF
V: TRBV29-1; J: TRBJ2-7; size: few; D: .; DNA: TGCAGCGTCACAGGTCCCTACGAGCAGTACTTC; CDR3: CSVTGPYEQYF
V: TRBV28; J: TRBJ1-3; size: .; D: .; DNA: TGTGCCAGCAGTTGGGGGGTGAGCTCTGGAAACACCATATATTTT; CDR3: CASSWGVSSGNTIYF
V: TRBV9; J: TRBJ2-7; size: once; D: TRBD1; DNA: TGTGCCAGCAGCGGGGGACAGGGGGCGTCTTTCGGCTACGAGCAGTACTTC; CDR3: CASSGGQGASFGYEQYF
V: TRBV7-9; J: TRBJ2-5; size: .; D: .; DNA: TGTGCCAGCAGCTTGGACAGCCTCCAAGAGACCCAGTACTTC; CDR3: CASSLDSLQETQYF
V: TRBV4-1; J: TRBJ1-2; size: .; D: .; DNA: TGCGCCAGCAGCCAAGATCAGTATGGCTACACCTTC; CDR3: CASSQDQYGYTF
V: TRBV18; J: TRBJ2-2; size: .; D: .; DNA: TGTGCCAGCTCACCACGTCCGGGGACCGGGGAGCTGTTTTTT; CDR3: CASSPRPGTGELFF
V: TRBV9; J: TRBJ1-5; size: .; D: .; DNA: TGTGCCAGCGGCAGGGAGGGCACTCAGCCCCAGCATTTT; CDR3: CASGREGTQPQHF
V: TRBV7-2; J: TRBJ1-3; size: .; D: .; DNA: TGTGCCAGCAGCTTAATGGAGCTTGTCTCTGGAAACACCATATATTTT; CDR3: CASSLMELVSGNTIYF
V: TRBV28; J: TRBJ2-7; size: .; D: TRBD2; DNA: TGTGCCAGCAGTCGACTAGCGGGGTACGAGCAGTACTTC; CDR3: CASSRLAGYEQYF
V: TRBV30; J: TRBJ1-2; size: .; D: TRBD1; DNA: TGTGCCTGGGACAGGGGGTCTAACGGCTACACCTTC; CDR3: CAWDRGSNGYTF
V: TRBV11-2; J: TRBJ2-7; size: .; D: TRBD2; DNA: TGTGCCAGCAGCTCCTTAGCGGGAGGCCGCGAGCAGTACTTC; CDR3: CASSSLAGGREQYF
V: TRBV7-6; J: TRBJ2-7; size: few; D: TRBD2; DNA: TGTGCCAGCCGGGGGGGACTAGCGGACTACCGTCTCTACGAGCAGTACTTC; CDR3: CASRGGLADYRLYEQYF
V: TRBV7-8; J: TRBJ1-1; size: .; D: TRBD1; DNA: TGTGCCAGCAGCCCCGACAGGGCTGGGGCTGAAGCTTTCTTT; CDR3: CASSPDRAGAEAFF
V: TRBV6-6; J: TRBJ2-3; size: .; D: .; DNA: TGTGCCAGCAGTTACTCCCCGTTCTCTAGCACAGATACGCAGTATTTT; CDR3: CASSYSPFSSTDTQYF
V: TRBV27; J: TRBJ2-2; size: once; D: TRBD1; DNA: TGTGCCAGCACTGACGGACAGGGGGCCGGGGAGCTGTTTTTT; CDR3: CASTDGQGAGELFF
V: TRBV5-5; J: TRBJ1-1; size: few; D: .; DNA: TGTGCCAGCAGCTTGTATGAGACAACTGAAGCTTTCTTT; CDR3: CASSLYETTEAFF
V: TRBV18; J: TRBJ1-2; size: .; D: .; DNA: TGTGCCAGCTCACCAGGACAGAAAGGAGGCTACACCTTC; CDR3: CASSPGQKGGYTF
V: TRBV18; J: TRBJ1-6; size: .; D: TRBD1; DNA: TGTGCCACCTCCTCCGGGACAGCTAATTCACCCCTCCACTTT; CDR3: CATSSGTANSPLHF
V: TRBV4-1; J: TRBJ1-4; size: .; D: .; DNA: TGCGCCAGCAGCCAAGATCGAATAACGGAGAAAAATGAAAAACTGTTTTTT; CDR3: CASSQDRITEKNEKLFF
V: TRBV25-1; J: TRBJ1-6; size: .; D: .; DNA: TGTGCCAGCAGTGAATCCCCAGGCAATTCACCCCTCCACTTT; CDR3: CASSESPGNSPLHF
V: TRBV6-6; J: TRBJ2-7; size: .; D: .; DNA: TGTGCCAGCAGTCAAATAGTCCCCTACGAGCAGTACTTC; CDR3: CASSQIVPYEQYF
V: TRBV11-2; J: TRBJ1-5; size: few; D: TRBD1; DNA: TGTGCCAGCAGCGACGACAGGGGACTCAATCAGCCCCAGCATTTT; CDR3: CASSDDRGLNQPQHF
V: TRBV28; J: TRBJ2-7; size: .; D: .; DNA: TGTGCCAGCACCAAACAAGAACCCTACGAGCAGTACTTC; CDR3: CASTKQEPYEQYF
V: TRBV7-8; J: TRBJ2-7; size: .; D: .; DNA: TGTGCCAGCAGCTTCGGCAGGGACTTAACCTACGAGCAGTACTTC; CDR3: CASSFGRDLTYEQYF
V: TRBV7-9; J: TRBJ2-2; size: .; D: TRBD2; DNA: TGTGCCAGCAGCTTATGGAATGGGAGGGTGAACACCGGGGAGCTGTTTTTT; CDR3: CASSLWNGRVNTGELFF
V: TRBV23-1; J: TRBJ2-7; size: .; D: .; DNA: TGCGCCAGCAGTCATCCTATTACTACCCTCTTCTACGAGCAGTACTTC; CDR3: CASSHPITTLFYEQYF
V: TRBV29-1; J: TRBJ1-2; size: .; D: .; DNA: TGCAGCGTTTCACCCCGACAGAGCAACTATGGCTACACCTTC; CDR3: CSVSPRQSNYGYTF
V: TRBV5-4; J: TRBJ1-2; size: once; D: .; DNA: TGTGCCATCGGGGAATATGGCTACACCTTC; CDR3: CAIGEYGYTF
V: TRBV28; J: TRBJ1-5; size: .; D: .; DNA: TGTGCCAGCAGTTCACTTCTCGGCAGGGTGATCAATCAGCCCCAGCATTTT; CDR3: CASSSLLGRVINQPQHF
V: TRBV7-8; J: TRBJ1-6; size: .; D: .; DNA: TGTGCCAGCAGCTTATTGGGCAGGGGAACCTATAATTCACCCCTCCACTTT; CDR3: CASSLLGRGTYNSPLHF
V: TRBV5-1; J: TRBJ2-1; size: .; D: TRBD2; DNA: TGCGCCAGCAGCAAGCGAGCGGGGGGGCCTTTTTCTTCCTACAATGAGCAGTTCTTC; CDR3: CASSKRAGGPFSSYNEQFF
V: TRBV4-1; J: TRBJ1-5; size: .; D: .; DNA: TGCGCCAGCAACCTAACAGGTTATAGCAATCAGCCCCAGCATTTT; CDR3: CASNLTGYSNQPQHF
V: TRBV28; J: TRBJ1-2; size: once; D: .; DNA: TGTGCCAGCAGTTTGGCCCAGGTAGATGGCTACACCTTC; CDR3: CASSLAQVDGYTF
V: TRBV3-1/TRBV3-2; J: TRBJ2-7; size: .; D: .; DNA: TGTGCCAGCAGCCAAGAGCTCCTCGGCAGGGGTCTCACCTACGAGCAGTACTTC; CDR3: CASSQELLGRGLTYEQYF